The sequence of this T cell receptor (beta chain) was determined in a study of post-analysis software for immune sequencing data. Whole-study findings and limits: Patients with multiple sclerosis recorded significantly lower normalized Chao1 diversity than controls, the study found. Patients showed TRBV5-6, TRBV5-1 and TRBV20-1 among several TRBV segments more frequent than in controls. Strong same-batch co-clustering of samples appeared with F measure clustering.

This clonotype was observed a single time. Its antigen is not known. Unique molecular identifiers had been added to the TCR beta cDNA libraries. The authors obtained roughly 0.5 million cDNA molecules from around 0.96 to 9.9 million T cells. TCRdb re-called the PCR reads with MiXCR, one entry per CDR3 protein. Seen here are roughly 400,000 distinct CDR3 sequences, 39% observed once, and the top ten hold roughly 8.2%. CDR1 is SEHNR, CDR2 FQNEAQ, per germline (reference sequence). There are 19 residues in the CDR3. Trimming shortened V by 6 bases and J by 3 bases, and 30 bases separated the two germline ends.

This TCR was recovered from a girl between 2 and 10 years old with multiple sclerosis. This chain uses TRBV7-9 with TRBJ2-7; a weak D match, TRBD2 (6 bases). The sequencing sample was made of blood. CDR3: CASSSTVGLFSGANYEQYF. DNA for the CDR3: TGTGCCAGCAGTTCCACTGTTGGGCTTTTTAGCGGAGCCAACTACGAGCAGTACTTC.